These 3 T cell receptor beta chains were all obtained from the same sample, sequenced in a study of metastatic and nonmetastatic thyroid tumors (dated by TCRdb to the early 2020s). None of the patients had been given any treatment before thyroid surgery. To prepare the library, PCR was applied. TCRdb shows the sequencer as Illumina HiSeq 4000. The raw public data were reprocessed by TCRdb itself: fastp quality trimming at Q25, MiXCR clonotype calling, in-frame beta chains only. For this sample there are under 45,000 clones; 28% appear just once. The ten largest clones take up more than 8% of the sample. Sequenced input: blood. The receptors here all came from a male donor with papillary thyroid cancer or a benign thyroid nodule (not recorded which). Some clones in this sample may be carry-over from other donors' samples.

This clone showed up just a few times. In DNA, the CDR3 is TGTGCCAGCAGCTTATTTACCGAGGGGCAGTTCTTC. Translation: CASSLFTEGQFF. V and J are TRBV7-9 and TRBJ2-1, with D tentatively TRBD2 (5 bases). The V and J ends lost 2 bases and 12 bases respectively, with 11 bases between them. The germline CDR1 and CDR2 sequences are SEHNR and FQNEAQ (reference sequence). The CDR3 length is 12 residues.

At least ten counts were recorded for this clone. Distinct nucleotide sequences in the sample also encode this CDR3. DNA of the CDR3: TGTGCCACCAGCAGAGGGGGACAGGGGGAGAACATTCAGTACTTC. Its protein is CATSRGGQGENIQYF. This chain links TRBV15 with TRBJ2-4, with TRBD1 identical over 11 bases. V gave up 1 base and J gave up 7 bases; unmatched junction bases: 3. The CDR3 sequence is 15 residues long. Germline-derived CDR1 and CDR2 are LNHNV and YYDKDF (reference sequence).

As concerns this clone: A read error may explain this, as a much larger clone is one base away. Other nucleotide sequences in the sample specify the same CDR3. The genes are TRBV5-5 and TRBJ2-5, with D possibly TRBD2 on 5 matching bases. CDR1 is SGHKS and CDR2 is YYEKEE in the germline V gene (reference sequence). V lost 6 bases and J lost 4, with 16 bases in between. This CDR3 region has 14 residues. This CDR3 reads CASTTSAGRETQYF. DNA of the CDR3: TGTGCCAGCACCACCTCGGCTGGGAGAGAGACCCAGTACTTC. The variable domain in full, completed from reference TRBV5-5 and TRBJ2-5, reads DAGVTQSPTHLIKTRGQQVTLRCSPISGHKSVSWYQQVLGQGPQFIFQYYEKEERGRGNFPDRFSARQFPNYSSELNVNALLLGDSALYLCASTTSAGRETQYFGPGTRLLVL.